The TCR beta chain described here comes from a study of beta chain features in type 1 diabetes. General observations from the study: TCRB CDR3s from Type 1 diabetes patients were moderately but significantly shorter in all four CD4+ subsets.

Only a few counts were recorded for this clone. Its target is not known. This sample includes further DNA sequences coding for the same CDR3. Every isolated RNA sample was fully reverse transcribed, so sequencing captured expressed TCRB transcripts. Some clones are missing from TCRdb's copy, which holds only in-frame ones; the method was immunoSEQ multiplex PCR. The sample lists about 340,000 clones, roughly 14% occurring once. This CDR3 spans 14 amino acids. Trimming removed 0 bases at V and 0 bases at J, with 9 bases between. Germline assignment: CDR1 GTSNPN and CDR2 SVGIG (reference sequence). Sequenced input: naive CD4+ T cells from blood. The sequence was obtained from a woman aged 18-35 years with type 1 diabetes. V and J are TRBV30 and TRBJ2-7, with D maybe TRBD1 (5 bases). The CDR3 DNA is TGTGCCTGGAGTGTGGGGCTATCCTCCTACGAGCAGTACTTC. Its protein is CAWSVGLSSYEQYF.